The rows below give T cell receptor beta chains drawn from one sample of a study of shared clonotypes between healthy human individuals. Sequencing used immunoSEQ multiplex PCR; TCRdb keeps in-frame clones, though not all of them. The sample shows about 750,000 clones, about 91% of them seen only once. The material sequenced was naive CD8+ T cells sorted from blood. Source of these receptors: a man aged 30 to 39 in good health. Each CDR3 is given with its conserved first and last residue. The D gene is left open where the match is weak. Size tells how often a clone was seen (once, few, many) or the class of an expanded clone, and some rows leave it out.

d_call: .
v_call: TRBV5-6
clone_size: .
cdr3_aa: CASSLGTGPSLF

d_call: TRBD2
v_call: TRBV5-1
clone_size: .
cdr3_aa: CASSLGAGGSYNEQFF

d_call: TRBD1
v_call: TRBV27
clone_size: .
cdr3_aa: CASSARTGAAEQFF

d_call: .
v_call: TRBV28
clone_size: .
cdr3_aa: CASSLLDTTYEQYF

d_call: TRBD1
v_call: TRBV11-2
clone_size: few
cdr3_aa: CASSLDAWDRGLETQYF

d_call: .
v_call: TRBV10-3
clone_size: few
cdr3_aa: CAISESGSEVQHF

d_call: .
v_call: TRBV11-3
clone_size: .
cdr3_aa: CASSSSTFLAGELFF

d_call: .
v_call: TRBV27
clone_size: once
cdr3_aa: CASSLSMGRPQHF

d_call: .
v_call: TRBV27
clone_size: .
cdr3_aa: CATSRGNIQYF

d_call: .
v_call: TRBV10-3
clone_size: .
cdr3_aa: CAISNRGSTDTQYF

d_call: .
v_call: TRBV9
clone_size: .
cdr3_aa: CASSVRPNTEAFF

d_call: TRBD1
v_call: TRBV30
clone_size: .
cdr3_aa: CAWEDRGGLYEQYF

d_call: TRBD2
v_call: TRBV4-2
clone_size: .
cdr3_aa: CASSQLTSGRLNEQFF

d_call: .
v_call: TRBV28
clone_size: .
cdr3_aa: CASSLRDSTSSYEQYF

d_call: TRBD1
v_call: TRBV14
clone_size: .
cdr3_aa: CASSQDGTGGGNEQYF

d_call: .
v_call: TRBV27
clone_size: .
cdr3_aa: CASSLYSATNEKLFF

d_call: .
v_call: TRBV13
clone_size: .
cdr3_aa: CASSLGRAEKLFF

d_call: TRBD2
v_call: TRBV7-9
clone_size: .
cdr3_aa: CASSSNILAGVTDTQYF

d_call: TRBD1
v_call: TRBV19
clone_size: once
cdr3_aa: CASSGDSYEQYF

d_call: .
v_call: TRBV7-8
clone_size: .
cdr3_aa: CASSPGGPPADTQYF

d_call: TRBD1
v_call: TRBV7-8
clone_size: .
cdr3_aa: CASSGQASTDTQYF

d_call: .
v_call: TRBV27
clone_size: .
cdr3_aa: CASSPLKGANTGELFF

d_call: .
v_call: TRBV7-3
clone_size: .
cdr3_aa: CASSLTPWTPTGELFF

d_call: .
v_call: TRBV11-2
clone_size: few
cdr3_aa: CASSLAGTSYEQYF

d_call: TRBD1
v_call: TRBV14
clone_size: once
cdr3_aa: CASSPTGFGETQYF